The 22 T cell receptor beta chains given below trace back to one sample, sequenced in a study of control samples from healthy donors and cancer patients. This table comes from immunoSEQ multiplex PCR, and its TCRdb copy is limited to in-frame clones, with some not included. Of 75,000 to 95,000 clones in the sample, 90% were seen once. Sequencing was performed on blood. The receptors were gathered from a woman under 30 in good health.

This chain joins TRBV7-8 and TRBJ1-4, with unresolved D. Trimming removed 2 bases at V and 8 bases at J, with 6 bases between. Germline loops: CDR1 SGHVS, CDR2 FQNEAQ. This CDR3 contains 12 residues. The CDR3 region has the DNA TGTGCCAGCAGCTTAAATAGCGAAAAACTGTTTTTT. Amino acid sequence: CASSLNSEKLFF.

The rearrangement uses TRBV10-1 and TRBJ2-3, with 8 bases aligning to TRBD1. V lost 10 bases to trimming and J lost 2 bases; unmatched junction nucleotides: 5. The CDR3 extends over 13 amino acids. Looked up from germline, CDR1 is WNHNN and CDR2 is SYGVQD (reference sequence). In DNA form, the CDR3 reads TGCGCCACACAACAGGGGGTCACAGATACGCAGTATTTT. Translation: CATQQGVTDTQYF.

V and J are TRBV5-4 and TRBJ2-5; 14 bases agree with TRBD2. The CDR3 runs to 16 residues. Trimming removed 4 bases from V and 4 bases from J; junction bases left unmatched: 6. Per the germline V gene, CDR1 is SGHNT and CDR2 is YYREEE (reference sequence). CDR3 DNA: TGTGCCAGCAGCCCGGGACTAGCGGGGGCCGGAGAGACCCAGTACTTC. This translates into CASSPGLAGAGETQYF.

The rearrangement joins TRBV7-9 to TRBJ2-5, with 12 nucleotides matching TRBD2. Per germline, CDR1 SEHNR and CDR2 FQNEAQ (reference sequence). The CDR3 sequence is 15 residues long. With V trimmed by 3 bases and J by 4 bases, 3 bases remained unmatched. CDR3: CASSLTSGGRETQYF. The CDR3 nucleotides are TGTGCCAGCAGCTTGACTAGCGGGGGACGAGAGACCCAGTACTTC.

This rearrangement joins TRBV19 to TRBJ1-1; D may be TRBD1 (5 bases). The germline CDR1 and CDR2 sequences are LNHDA and SQIVND (reference sequence). This CDR3 has 15 amino acids. V was shortened by 5 bases and J by 2 bases, with 15 bases between the two germline ends. CDR3 DNA sequence: TGTGCCAGTAGTTTATCCGGGACGGGCAACACTGAAGCTTTCTTT. Residues: CASSLSGTGNTEAFF.

The chain carries TRBV7-9 and TRBJ1-1; D gene unclear. Germline V gives CDR1 SEHNR, CDR2 FQNEAQ (reference sequence). The ends were cut back, 4 bases at V and 1 base at J, with 10 bases in the middle. The CDR3 is made up of 14 amino acids. The CDR3, as DNA: TGTGCCAGCAGCTCGGACGTAAGGAACACTGAAGCTTTCTTT. Translation gives CASSSDVRNTEAFF.

This chain connects TRBV3-1 (or the pseudogene TRBV3-2) to TRBJ2-1; D call uncertain. The CDR3 covers 13 residues. The V end was cut by 0 bases, the J end by 6 bases, with 6 bases between. Looked up from germline, CDR1 is LGHDT and CDR2 is YNNKEL (reference sequence). The CDR3 loop is CASSQDLPNEQFF. CDR3 in DNA: TGTGCCAGCAGCCAAGACCTACCCAATGAGCAGTTCTTC.

The chain has TRBV12-3 or TRBV12-4 and TRBJ2-3; no clear D. This CDR3 is built from 11 residues. V was pared by 9 bases and J by 2 bases, with 6 bases between. The CDR3 loop is CASRNTDTQYF. The CDR3 DNA follows: TGTGCCAGTAGAAACACAGATACGCAGTATTTT.

The chain couples TRBV27 to TRBJ2-3; TRBD2 aligns across 9 bases. CDR1 is MNHEY, CDR2 SMNVEV, per germline (reference sequence). Losses at the gene ends were 3 bases for V and 2 bases for J; bases not matched to a gene: 12. CDR3 length: 18 amino acids. The CDR3 DNA reads TGTGCCAGCAGTTTTTTTGAGGCTAGCGGGGAACTCACAGATACGCAGTATTTT. Translating it yields CASSFFEASGELTDTQYF.

The V and J genes are TRBV9 and TRBJ1-1, with TRBD1 matching 7 bases. Germline V gene sequence: CDR1 SGDLS, CDR2 YYNGEE. The CDR3 has 15 amino acids. The V gene end was trimmed by 0 bases and the J gene end by 0 bases; junction bases not matched to a gene: 2. CDR3 DNA: TGTGCCAGCAGCGTAGGAGGGGGCCTGAACACTGAAGCTTTCTTT. Its translation: CASSVGGGLNTEAFF.

V is TRBV5-6 and J is TRBJ1-1; no firm D call. Trimming removed 0 bases from V and 1 base from J, with 7 bases in between. The CDR3 covers 14 residues. CDR1 and CDR2 from the germline V gene are SGHDT and YYEEEE. The CDR3 is CASSLGRKNTEAFF. CDR3 nucleotides: TGTGCCAGCAGCTTGGGACGGAAGAACACTGAAGCTTTCTTT.

V and J are TRBV29-1 and TRBJ1-4, with 10 bases aligning to TRBD1. The CDR3 runs 13 residues. With V trimmed by 4 bases and J by 11 bases, 7 bases remained unmatched. Germline loops: CDR1 SQVTM, CDR2 ANQGSEA. CDR3 nucleotides: TGCAGCGTTGTTTGGACAGGGGGAAGGAAACTGTTTTTT. It translates to CSVVWTGGRKLFF.

The chain carries TRBV4-1 and TRBJ2-1; TRBD2 matches at 9 bases. Germline loops: CDR1 MGHRA, CDR2 YSYEKL. Trimming removed 0 bases from V and 5 bases from J; junction bases left unmatched: 5. The CDR3 is made up of 16 amino acids. CDR3 protein: CASSQDVRGGHNEQFF. The CDR3 DNA is TGCGCCAGCAGCCAAGATGTGCGGGGGGGGCACAATGAGCAGTTCTTC.

This clone was observed a single time. V and J are TRBV6-2 or TRBV6-3 and TRBJ2-5; D remains unclear. The V and J ends lost 3 bases and 3 bases respectively, with 8 bases between them. Per the germline V gene, CDR1 is MNHEY and CDR2 is SVGEGT. The CDR3 length is 13 residues. For the CDR3, the DNA is TGTGCCAGCAGTTATCAGTGGGAAGAGACCCAGTACTTC. This sequence encodes CASSYQWEETQYF.

This chain joins TRBV9 and TRBJ1-3; no definite D call. Germline-derived CDR1 and CDR2 are SGDLS and YYNGEE. The CDR3 is made up of 12 amino acids. With 7 bases removed from V and 2 bases from J, the gap between germline ends came to 7 bases. CDR3 DNA sequence: TGTGCCAGCGGACGTCCTGGAAACACCATATATTTT. Protein: CASGRPGNTIYF. The whole variable domain, filled in from reference TRBV9 and TRBJ1-3, reads DSGVTQTPKHLITATGQRVTLRCSPRSGDLSVYWYQQSLDQGLQFLIQYYNGEERAKGNILERFSAQQFPDLHSELNLSSLELGDSALYFCASGRPGNTIYFGEGSWLTVV.

The V gene is TRBV11-2, the J gene TRBJ2-3, with TRBD1 identical over 11 bases. This CDR3 region has 17 residues. Germline-derived CDR1 and CDR2 are SGHAT and FQNNGV. Trimming cost V 5 bases and J 3 bases; bases outside gene matches: 10. In DNA form, the CDR3 reads TGTGCCAGCAGCCCGGGGGCGGGACAGGGGGGAACAGATACGCAGTATTTT. This gives the protein CASSPGAGQGGTDTQYF.

The rearrangement joins TRBV2 to TRBJ1-1; the D gene is possibly TRBD1 (5 bases). The length of the CDR3 is 13 residues. Between the trimmed V and J ends, which lost 4 bases and 12 bases, there was a span of 18 bases. The germline gives CDR1 SNHLY, CDR2 FYNNEI. For the CDR3, the DNA is TGTGCCAGCAGTGGATACTCCTCGGGGGGAACTTTCTTT. Protein product: CASSGYSSGGTFF.

J is TRBJ1-1 and V is TRBV6-6; D is possibly TRBD1 (5 bases). V gave up 6 bases and J gave up 7 bases, with 9 bases separating them. Germline-derived CDR1 and CDR2 are MNHNY and SVGAGI (reference sequence). The CDR3 covers 11 residues. The CDR3 DNA reads TGTGCCAGCAGGACAGCCGATGAAGCTTTCTTT. Its translation: CASRTADEAFF.

The V gene is TRBV7-3, the J gene TRBJ2-1; D remains ambiguous. The length of the CDR3 is 17 residues. The V and J ends lost 6 bases and 8 bases respectively, with 26 bases between them. Germline-derived CDR1 and CDR2 are SGHTA and FQGTGA. This CDR3 reads CASSLDRSSPNRDEQFF. The DNA of the CDR3 is TGTGCCAGCAGTCTCGACCGTAGTAGTCCCAACCGCGATGAGCAGTTCTTC.

This chain links TRBV24-1 with TRBJ1-4; D gene uncertain. V was trimmed by 7 bases and J by 8 bases, leaving 13 bases between them. The CDR3 consists of 13 residues. Per germline, CDR1 KGHDR and CDR2 SFDVKD. The CDR3 sequence: CATRSSDSEKLFF. As DNA, the CDR3 is TGTGCCACCAGGAGTTCGGATTCGGAAAAACTGTTTTTT.

The V gene is TRBV6-6, the J gene TRBJ2-3; TRBD2 matches 7 bases. The CDR3 is 16 residues long. V shed 6 bases, J shed 0 bases, and the junction held 9 bases outside the gene matches. Germline assignment: CDR1 MNHNY and CDR2 SVGAGI (reference sequence). CDR3 DNA: TGTGCCAGCAGGGACACCTTGCGGGGGAGCACAGATACGCAGTATTTT. This gives the protein CASRDTLRGSTDTQYF.

V and J are TRBV27 and TRBJ2-5; the D is unclear. Germline CDR1 is MNHEY and CDR2 is SMNVEV (reference sequence). V was trimmed by 4 bases and J by 4 bases, leaving 10 bases between them. This CDR3 comprises 13 residues. DNA of the CDR3: TGTGCCAGCAGTTCTCCGACCGGAGAGACCCAGTACTTC. It specifies CASSSPTGETQYF.